These T cell receptor beta chains were read from a single sample in a study of regulatory T cells in long-lasting Graves disease. TCRdb called the multiplex PCR reads again in MiXCR, with one record for every CDR3 protein. The profile shows about 540,000 distinct CDR3 sequences, 13% of them singletons. The data also belong to a second study, concerning T cells in Graves' hyperthyroidism and ophthalmopathy.

The specimen was peripheral blood mononuclear cells (PBMCs), collected at new diagnosis, from a patient treated with antithyroid drugs. The receptors were sampled from a man under 40 with Graves disease. The CDR3 runs from the conserved cysteine through the conserved F or W. A D gene is named only where the DNA matches it firmly.

TRBJ2-7,NA,TRBV12-3/TRBV12-4,CASRPGRRGEQYF
TRBJ2-5,NA,TRBV5-1,CASSFGDLGTQYF
TRBJ1-1,NA,TRBV9,CASSPGVDSAFF
TRBJ2-7,NA,TRBV9,CASSVGAAFLYEQYF
TRBJ2-3,NA,TRBV11-1,CASSFRGTTDTQYF
TRBJ1-1,TRBD1,TRBV15,CATSTGQGTEAFF
TRBJ1-2,NA,TRBV5-5,CASSLIPKNYGYTF
TRBJ2-1,NA,TRBV27,CASSLYVGGTGRHNEQFF
TRBJ2-1,NA,TRBV2,CASSGQAANEQFF
TRBJ2-7,TRBD2,TRBV19,CASSIVAGGGEQYF
TRBJ2-1,NA,TRBV5-1,CASSRGQAGDNEQFF
TRBJ2-3,NA,TRBV27,CASSPDGFTDTQYF
TRBJ1-5,NA,TRBV4-1,CASSPRSTGVQPQHF
TRBJ2-4,NA,TRBV20-1,CSESPGSNIQYF